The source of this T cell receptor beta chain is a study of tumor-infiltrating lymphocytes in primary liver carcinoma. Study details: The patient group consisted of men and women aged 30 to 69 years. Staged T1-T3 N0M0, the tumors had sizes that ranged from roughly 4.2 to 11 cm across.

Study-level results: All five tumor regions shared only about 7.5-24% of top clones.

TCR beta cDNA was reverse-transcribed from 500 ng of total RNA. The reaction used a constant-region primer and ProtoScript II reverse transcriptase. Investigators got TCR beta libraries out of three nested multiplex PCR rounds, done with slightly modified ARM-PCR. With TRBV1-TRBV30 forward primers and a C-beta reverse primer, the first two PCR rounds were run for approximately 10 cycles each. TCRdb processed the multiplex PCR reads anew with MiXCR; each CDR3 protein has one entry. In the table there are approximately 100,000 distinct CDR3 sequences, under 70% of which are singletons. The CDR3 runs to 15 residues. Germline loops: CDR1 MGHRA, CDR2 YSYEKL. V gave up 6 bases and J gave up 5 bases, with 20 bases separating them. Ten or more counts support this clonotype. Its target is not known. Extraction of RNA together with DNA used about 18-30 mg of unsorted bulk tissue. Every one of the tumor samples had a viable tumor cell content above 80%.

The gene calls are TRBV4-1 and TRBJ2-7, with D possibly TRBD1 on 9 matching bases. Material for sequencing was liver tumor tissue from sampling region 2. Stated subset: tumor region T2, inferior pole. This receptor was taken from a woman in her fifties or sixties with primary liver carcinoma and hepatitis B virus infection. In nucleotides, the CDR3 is TGCGCCAGCAGTCCGGGGGGGACAGGGTACGACGAGCAGTACTTC. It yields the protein CASSPGGTGYDEQYF.